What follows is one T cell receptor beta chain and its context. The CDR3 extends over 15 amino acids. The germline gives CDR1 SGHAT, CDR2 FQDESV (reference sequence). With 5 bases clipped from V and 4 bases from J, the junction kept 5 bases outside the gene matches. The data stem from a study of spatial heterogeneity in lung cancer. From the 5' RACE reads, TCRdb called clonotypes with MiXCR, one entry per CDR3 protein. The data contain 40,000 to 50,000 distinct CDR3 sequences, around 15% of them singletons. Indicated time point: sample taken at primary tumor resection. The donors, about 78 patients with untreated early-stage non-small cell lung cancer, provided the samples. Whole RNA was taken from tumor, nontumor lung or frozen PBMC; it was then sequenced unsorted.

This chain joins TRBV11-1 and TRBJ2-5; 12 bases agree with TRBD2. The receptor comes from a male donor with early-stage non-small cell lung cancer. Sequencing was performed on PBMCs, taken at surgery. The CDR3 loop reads CASSTTSGSGETQYF. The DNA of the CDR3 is TGTGCCAGCAGCACGACTAGCGGGAGTGGAGAGACCCAGTACTTC.